The sequence of this TCR beta chain was determined in a study of blood T cell repertoires in COVID-19. Whole-study context: PBMCs, B-cell-depleted T cells, or T cells were the source of the cDNA or gDNA that made up the material.

Germline CDR1 LNHDA, CDR2 SQIVND (reference sequence). V shed 2 bases and J shed 5 bases, with 9 bases lying between them. The CDR3 is 14 amino acids. Living in 24 US areas, the participants were between roughly 18 and 90 years of age. Two consecutive negative NP/OP PCR tests, clearance, or resolved symptoms defined Cohort 3 recovery. As handled by the study authors: Using reference gene primer amplification, nucleated cell counts were estimated. Sequencing was performed with immunoSEQ multiplex PCR; in TCRdb, only in-frame clones are kept and a portion is missing. V, J and clone size derive from that table, while D and trimming were established from the DNA sequence. Of roughly 520,000 clones listed, around 89% were seen once; the top ten hold about 2%.

The specimen sequenced was PBMCs or T cells enriched from blood (not recorded which). The chain employs TRBV19 and TRBJ2-2, with D perhaps TRBD2 (5 bases). The receptor was isolated from a woman between 40 and 55 years old who had recovered from COVID-19. The CDR3 loop is CASSIKSGTGELFF. Here the CDR3 DNA reads TGTGCCAGTAGTATAAAATCGGGGACCGGGGAGCTGTTTTTT.